This T cell receptor beta chain is from a study of blood T cell repertoires in COVID-19. In the study overall: The cDNA or gDNA used as material had been derived from T cells, B-cell-depleted T cells, or PBMCs.

In the original workflow: Counts of nucleated cells, estimated from reference gene primer amplification, were obtained. Clones were sequenced by immunoSEQ multiplex PCR, and TCRdb holds only the in-frame ones, with some missing. V, J and clone size were drawn from that table, and D and trimming were deduced from the DNA. In the table there are hundreds of thousands of clones, roughly 90% of which are singletons. Enrolled through a virtual design, the participants were between roughly 18 and 95 years of age and came from about two dozen US areas. Sequenced input: PBMCs or T cells enriched from blood (not recorded which). The origin of this receptor is a woman in her twenties or thirties who had recovered from COVID-19.

CDR3 protein: CASSYKKGASGYTF. In DNA, the CDR3 is TGTGCCAGCAGTTACAAAAAAGGGGCCTCAGGCTACACCTTC. This sequence joins TRBV6-5 and TRBJ1-2, with D maybe TRBD1 (5 bases). CDR1 and CDR2 from the germline V gene are MNHEY and SVGAGI. The germline V and J ends were trimmed by 2 bases and 8 bases, with 15 bases remaining between them. The CDR3 extends over 14 amino acids.